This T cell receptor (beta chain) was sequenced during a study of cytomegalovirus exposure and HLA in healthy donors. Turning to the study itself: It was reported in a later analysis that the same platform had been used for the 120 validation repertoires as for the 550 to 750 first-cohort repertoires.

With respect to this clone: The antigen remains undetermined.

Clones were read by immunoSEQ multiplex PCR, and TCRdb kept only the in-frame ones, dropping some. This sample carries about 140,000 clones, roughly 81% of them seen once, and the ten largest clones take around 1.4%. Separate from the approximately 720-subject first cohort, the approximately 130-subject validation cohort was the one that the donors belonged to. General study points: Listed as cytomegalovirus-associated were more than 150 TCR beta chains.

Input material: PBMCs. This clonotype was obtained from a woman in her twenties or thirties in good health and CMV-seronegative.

The CDR3 nucleotides are TGTGCCAGCAGCTTTATTCACACCGGGGAGCTGTTTTTT. It specifies CASSFIHTGELFF. The chain combines TRBV11-2 with TRBJ2-2, with D unresolved. Trimming left V 3 bases short and J 3 bases short, with 5 bases between. This CDR3 region has 13 residues. Per germline, CDR1 SGHAT and CDR2 FQNNGV.